This is a list of T cell receptor beta chains from one sample in a study of identical twins. TCRdb re-called the 5' RACE reads with MiXCR, one entry per CDR3 protein. The sample lists approximately 210,000 distinct CDR3 sequences, 5% to 7% occurring once. These data were likewise used in another study, on T cells expressing NK-cell markers.

Source material: CD8+ T cells sorted from blood. The source is a woman aged 18-35 years in good health. Each CDR3 is given with its conserved first and last residue. Fields, in order: clone size, D gene, J gene, CDR3 length, V gene, CDR3 protein, CDR3 DNA. A D gene is named only where the DNA matches it firmly. Clone size, where shown, is once, few, many, or a class for clones that have expanded.

- | TRBD1 | TRBJ1-3 | 14 | TRBV12-3/TRBV12-4 | CASSWPDRGNTIYF | TGTGCCAGCAGTTGGCCGGACAGGGGAAACACCATATATTTT
- | TRBD1 | TRBJ2-4 | 14 | TRBV20-1 | CSAGETGGEGIQYF | TGCAGTGCTGGGGAGACAGGGGGCGAGGGCATTCAGTACTTC
few | TRBD1 | TRBJ1-1 | 12 | TRBV7-8 | CASSARQGRAFF | TGTGCCAGCAGCGCTCGACAGGGACGAGCTTTCTTT
many | TRBD2 | TRBJ2-1 | 16 | TRBV3-1 | CASSQDKRGAPNEQFF | TGTGCCAGCAGCCAAGATAAGCGGGGGGCCCCAAATGAGCAGTTCTTC
- | TRBD1 | TRBJ1-1 | 15 | TRBV4-1 | CASSQVDTGGTEAFF | TGCGCCAGCAGCCAAGTTGATACAGGGGGCACTGAAGCTTTCTTT
many | - | TRBJ2-5 | 12 | TRBV7-9 | CASSSPVETQYF | TGTGCCAGCAGCTCACCAGTGGAGACCCAGTACTTC
few | TRBD2 | TRBJ2-1 | 17 | TRBV28 | CASSFDRRGGSYNEQFF | TGTGCCAGCAGTTTTGATCGGCGGGGGGGCTCCTACAATGAGCAGTTCTTC
medium-sized | - | TRBJ1-6 | 16 | TRBV27 | CASSLSGRSYNSPLHF | TGTGCCAGCAGTTTATCGGGTAGATCCTATAATTCACCCCTCCACTTT
many | TRBD2 | TRBJ2-1 | 16 | TRBV7-2 | CASSWVGLAVYNEQFF | TGTGCCAGCAGTTGGGTCGGCCTAGCGGTATACAATGAGCAGTTCTTC
- | - | TRBJ2-7 | 15 | TRBV12-3/TRBV12-4 | CASSASDRLSYEQYF | TGTGCCAGCAGTGCGAGTGACAGGTTATCCTACGAGCAGTACTTC
few | - | TRBJ1-2 | 12 | TRBV9 | CASSSGAYGYTF | TGTGCCAGCAGCTCCGGGGCCTATGGCTACACCTTC
- | TRBD2 | TRBJ2-5 | 15 | TRBV9 | CASSAGGSFQETQYF | TGTGCCAGCAGCGCGGGGGGGTCGTTCCAAGAGACCCAGTACTTC
few | - | TRBJ2-2 | 15 | TRBV11-2 | CASSLGLYPLGELFF | TGTGCCAGCAGCTTAGGCCTATACCCTTTAGGGGAGCTGTTTTTT
- | - | TRBJ2-1 | 14 | TRBV10-1 | CASSESEPENEQFF | TGCGCCAGCAGTGAAAGTGAGCCAGAAAATGAGCAGTTCTTC
few | - | TRBJ1-1 | 15 | TRBV29-1 | CSVPTGGGLSTEAFF | TGCAGCGTTCCGACAGGCGGGGGGTTGAGCACTGAAGCTTTCTTT
many | - | TRBJ2-3 | 15 | TRBV4-1 | CASSQAPGRRDTQYF | TGCGCCAGCAGCCAAGCCCCCGGGCGTAGAGATACGCAGTATTTT
- | - | TRBJ2-7 | 12 | TRBV7-9 | CASSSTTGEQYF | TGTGCCAGCAGCTCCACAACGGGGGAGCAGTACTTC
few | - | TRBJ2-1 | 14 | TRBV27 | CASRKLASGDEQFF | TGTGCCAGCCGAAAACTAGCGTCAGGGGATGAGCAGTTCTTC